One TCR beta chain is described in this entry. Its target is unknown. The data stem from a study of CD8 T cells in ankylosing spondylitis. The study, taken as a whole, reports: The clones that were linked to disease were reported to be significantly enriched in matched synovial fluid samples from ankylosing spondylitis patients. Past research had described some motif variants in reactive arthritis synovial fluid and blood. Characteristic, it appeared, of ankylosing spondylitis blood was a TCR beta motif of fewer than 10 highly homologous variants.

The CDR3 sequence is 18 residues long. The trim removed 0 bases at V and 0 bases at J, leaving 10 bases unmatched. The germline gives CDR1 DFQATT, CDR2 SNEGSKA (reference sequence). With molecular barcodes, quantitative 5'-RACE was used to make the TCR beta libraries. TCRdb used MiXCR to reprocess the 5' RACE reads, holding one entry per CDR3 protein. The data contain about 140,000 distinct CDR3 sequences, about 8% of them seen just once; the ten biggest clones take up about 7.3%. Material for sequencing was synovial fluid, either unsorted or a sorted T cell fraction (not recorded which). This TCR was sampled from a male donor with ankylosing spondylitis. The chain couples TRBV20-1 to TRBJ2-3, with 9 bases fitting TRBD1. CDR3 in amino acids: CSARDAETGTGSTDTQYF. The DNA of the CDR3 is TGCAGTGCTAGAGATGCAGAAACCGGGACAGGGAGCACAGATACGCAGTATTTT.